These 6 T cell receptor beta chains originate from one sample sequenced in a study of PD-1 blockade in classical Hodgkin lymphoma. Every one of the patients relapsed after autologous stem cell transplantation (brentuximab vedotin exposure was variable). Measured with immunoSEQ multiplex PCR; TCRdb has only the in-frame clones, and not every one. The table includes tens of thousands of clones, 85% to 90% detected once. Sequenced material: peripheral blood mononuclear cells (PBMCs), taken at baseline. These receptor sequences come from a human donor with classical Hodgkin lymphoma.

This chain uses TRBV9 with TRBJ2-1, with D tentatively TRBD2 (5 bases). The length of the CDR3 is 15 residues. The V gene's germline CDR1 is SGDLS and CDR2 YYNGEE. The V end was cut by 0 bases, the J end by 7 bases, with 14 bases between. The CDR3 coding sequence is TGTGCCAGCAGCGTAGCTCCGGGATTCACAAATGAGCAGTTCTTC. Translating it yields CASSVAPGFTNEQFF.

This clone showed up just a few times. The J gene is TRBJ2-3, the V gene TRBV7-9, with unresolved D. Deletions cut 2 bases from V and 4 bases from J, with 13 bases between. CDR1 and CDR2 (germline): SEHNR, FQNEAQ (reference sequence). The CDR3 is 15 residues long. The CDR3 coding sequence is TGTGCCAGCAGCTTAATAAAGTGGGATGCAGATACGCAGTATTTT. The encoded protein is CASSLIKWDADTQYF.

The rearrangement links TRBV28 to TRBJ2-1; TRBD1 aligns across 8 bases. The CDR3 is 17 residues long. The V and J ends lost 4 bases and 9 bases, in that order; junction bases with no gene match: 17. Germline CDR1 is MDHEN and CDR2 is SYDVKM. DNA of the CDR3: TGTGCCAGCAGTTCCGGGGACAGGCATCGATTGGCGGGTGAGCAGTTCTTC. It yields the protein CASSSGDRHRLAGEQFF. The variable domain in full, completed from reference TRBV28 and TRBJ2-1, reads DVKVTQSSRYLVKRTGEKVFLECVQDMDHENMFWYRQDPGLGLRLIYFSYDVKMKEKGDIPEGYSVSREKKERFSLILESASTNQTSMYLCASSSGDRHRLAGEQFFGPGTRLTVL.

This clone showed up just once. The rearrangement links TRBV11-2 to TRBJ2-5, with D possibly being TRBD1 or TRBD2 (5 bases each). Per germline, CDR1 SGHAT and CDR2 FQNNGV. Trimming cost V 2 bases and J 10 bases, with 20 bases left between them. The CDR3 covers 15 residues. The CDR3 is CASSLTIGLGVNQYF. In DNA form, the CDR3 reads TGTGCCAGCAGCTTAACGATCGGCTTGGGGGTTAACCAGTACTTC.

This sequence joins TRBV6-1 and TRBJ1-5, with no clear D. CDR3 length: 14 amino acids. The V gene's germline CDR1 is MNHNS and CDR2 SASEGT. Trimming removed 6 bases at V and 0 bases at J, with 9 bases between. The CDR3 DNA follows: TGTGCCAGCAGGGACGGATATAGCAATCAGCCCCAGCATTTT. Protein: CASRDGYSNQPQHF.

This chain uses TRBV21-1 with TRBJ2-7. TRBV21-1 is listed as a pseudogene. The CDR3 sequence is 14 residues long. CDR3 sequence: CASTPTLSSYEQYF. The CDR3 bases are TGTGCCAGCACCCCGACCCTTTCCTCCTACGAGCAGTACTTC.